What follows are 8 T cell receptor beta chains derived from one specimen sequenced in a study of blood T cell repertoires in COVID-19. Measured with immunoSEQ multiplex PCR; TCRdb has only the in-frame clones, and not every one. Of 150,000 or so clones detected, approximately 80% appear once; the ten largest clones hold about 7.7%. Specimen: peripheral blood. The receptor set was obtained from a woman aged 40 to 50 with COVID-19, enrolled during active disease.

The V call is TRBV3-1 (or the pseudogene TRBV3-2), the J call TRBJ2-7, with TRBD2 matching over 12 bases. V was pared by 1 base and J by 0 bases, with 4 bases of the junction left unmatched. The CDR3 is 17 residues long. Germline V CDR1 and CDR2: LGHDT, YNNKEL (reference sequence). As DNA, the CDR3 is TGTGCCAGCAGCCAAGGGGGACTAGCGGGTCTCTCCTACGAGCAGTACTTC. Its protein product is CASSQGGLAGLSYEQYF.

The chain carries TRBV7-2 and TRBJ2-3; 9 positions agree with TRBD2. In germline, CDR1 is SGHTA, CDR2 FQGNSA. This CDR3 is 16 amino acids long. Germline trimming cut 1 base from V and 2 bases from J; bases unmatched to any gene: 4. Here the CDR3 reads CASSLVPSGATDTQYF. The CDR3 DNA sequence: TGTGCCAGCAGCTTAGTCCCTAGCGGGGCCACAGATACGCAGTATTTT. The whole variable domain, remainder taken from reference TRBV7-2 and TRBJ2-3, is GAGVSQSPSNKVTEKGKDVELRCDPISGHTALYWYRQSLGQGLEFLIYFQGNSAPDKSGLPSDRFSAERTGGSVSTLTIQRTQQEDSAVYLCASSLVPSGATDTQYFGPGTRLTVL.

This chain uses TRBV15 with TRBJ2-5, with a possible D match to TRBD1 (6 bases). This CDR3 is built from 15 residues. Looked up from germline, CDR1 is LNHNV and CDR2 is YYDKDF (reference sequence). With 0 bases removed from V and 5 bases from J, the gap between germline ends came to 13 bases. The CDR3 DNA follows: TGTGCCACCAGCAGAGACCAGGGGACGCAGGAGACCCAGTACTTC. The encoded protein is CATSRDQGTQETQYF.

This clone was counted once. The chain employs TRBV21-1 and TRBJ2-5; TRBD2 is taken as the D call from the table, unchecked against the DNA. TRBV21-1 is a pseudogene locus. There are 17 residues in the CDR3. The CDR3 DNA reads as TGTGCCAGCAGCAAAGCATCAGCGGCTAAGACCCAAGAGACCCAGTACTTC. Translation gives CASSKASAAKTQETQYF.

The chain couples TRBV10-1 to TRBJ1-1, with a possible D match to TRBD1 (5 bases). With 1 base removed from V and 4 bases from J, the gap between germline ends came to 13 bases. Germline V gives CDR1 WNHNN, CDR2 SYGVQD (reference sequence). The CDR3 runs to 15 residues. The chain's CDR3 is CASSEYLGHPTEAFF. The CDR3 DNA reads as TGCGCCAGCAGTGAGTATTTAGGACACCCCACTGAAGCTTTCTTT.

The V and J genes are TRBV19 and TRBJ1-5, with 10 bases aligning to TRBD1. The CDR3 spans 16 residues. J was trimmed by 1 base and V by 4 bases; bases with no gene match: 4. Looked up from germline, CDR1 is LNHDA and CDR2 is SQIVND (reference sequence). The CDR3 DNA reads TGTGCCAGTAGTAGATTGGACAGGGGGAGCAATCAGCCCCAGCATTTT. This encodes CASSRLDRGSNQPQHF.

The genes are TRBV1 and TRBJ1-5; the D call TRBD1 from the table was never checked on the DNA. TRBV1 is marked as a pseudogene. There are 15 residues in the CDR3. In DNA form, the CDR3 reads TGCACCAGCAGGGGACAGGGGGCTAGCAATCAGCCCCAGCATTTT. This codes for CTSRGQGASNQPQHF.

V gene TRBV4-1 combines with J gene TRBJ1-6, with 7 bases aligning to TRBD1. The CDR3 loop spans 14 amino acids. Looked up from germline, CDR1 is MGHRA and CDR2 is YSYEKL. The J segment lost 4 bases and the V segment lost 3 bases, leaving 0 bases of the junction unmatched. The CDR3, as DNA: TGCGCCAGCAGCCAGGGACAGTATAATTCACCCCTCCACTTT. Translated, it gives CASSQGQYNSPLHF.